This T cell receptor beta chain was identified during a study of blood T cell repertoires in COVID-19. The wider study: The United States, Italy and Spain were the sources of the acute and convalescent COVID-19 samples. T cells, B-cell-depleted T cells, or PBMCs provided the cDNA or gDNA that served as material.

Researchers sorted participants into cohorts using their self-reported clinical history. This clone was seen a few times. V shed 4 bases and J shed 6 bases, with 11 bases lying between them. The germline gives CDR1 SQVTM, CDR2 ANQGSEA. This CDR3 is 12 amino acids long. Per the original data handling: Amplification with reference gene primers provided the estimates of nucleated cell counts. Repertoires were generated with immunoSEQ multiplex PCR, while TCRdb's copy carries only in-frame clones and drops some. Clone size and the V and J calls come from that table; the DNA yielded D and trimming. This sample has under 300,000 clones, with around 88% found just once.

V is TRBV29-1 and J is TRBJ2-3, with TRBD1 as a possible D gene (5 bases). Sequencing was done on a sample of PBMCs or T cells enriched from blood (not recorded which). This clonotype originated in a woman aged 40 to 50 with acute COVID-19. The CDR3 spells CSVVQAADTQYF. CDR3 coding DNA: TGCAGCGTTGTACAGGCGGCCGATACGCAGTATTTT.